These T cell receptor beta chains were read from a single sample in a study of spatial heterogeneity in lung cancer. TCRdb independently ran MiXCR on the 5' RACE reads; one entry per CDR3 protein. In the table there are tens of thousands of distinct CDR3 sequences, 10% to 15% of which are singletons. Material: PBMCs, obtained at surgery. The receptors here all came from a male donor with early-stage non-small cell lung cancer. CDR3s include the opening cysteine and the closing phenylalanine or tryptophan. A D gene is named only where the DNA matches it firmly. Clone size is given for some rows only: seen once, a few or many times, or a class if the clone is expanded.

D	size	V	J	CDR3	DNA
TRBD2	NA	TRBV7-2	TRBJ2-3	CASSVRSPLAGAHTDTQYF	TGTGCCAGCAGCGTAAGGTCTCCGCTAGCGGGGGCTCACACAGATACGCAGTATTTT
NA	few	TRBV10-3	TRBJ1-1	CATSRENTEAFF	TGTGCCACCAGCAGGGAGAACACTGAAGCTTTCTTT
NA	once	TRBV7-9	TRBJ1-2	CASSSGAEGYTF	TGTGCCAGCAGCTCGGGAGCCGAAGGCTACACCTTC
NA	few	TRBV2	TRBJ2-2	CASSVGGQGNTGELFF	TGTGCCAGCAGTGTGGGGGGGCAGGGGAACACCGGGGAGCTGTTTTTT
TRBD2	few	TRBV5-1	TRBJ2-2	CASSLGLAGPTGELFF	TGCGCCAGCAGCTTGGGGCTAGCGGGGCCCACCGGGGAGCTGTTTTTT
NA	few	TRBV6-5	TRBJ1-5	CASSLRANQPQHF	TGTGCCAGCAGTCTCAGGGCCAATCAGCCCCAGCATTTT
NA	NA	TRBV6-1	TRBJ1-1	CASSEIRVTEAFF	TGTGCCAGCAGTGAAATTAGGGTAACTGAAGCTTTCTTT
NA	few	TRBV5-1	TRBJ2-6	CASSLSGASSGANVLTF	TGCGCCAGCAGCTTGTCAGGGGCATCTTCTGGGGCCAACGTCCTGACTTTC
NA	NA	TRBV6-2/TRBV6-3	TRBJ2-1	CASSPPREQFF	TGTGCCAGCAGTCCACCGAGGGAGCAGTTCTTC
TRBD2	NA	TRBV7-8	TRBJ2-1	CASSLTPREESVF	TGTGCCAGCAGCTTAACGCCTCGGGAGGAAAGCGTCTTC
NA	many	TRBV6-1	TRBJ1-5	CASSGGNQPQHF	TGTGCCAGCAGTGGAGGCAATCAGCCCCAGCATTTT
NA	many	TRBV6-2/TRBV6-3	TRBJ2-2	CATCTGTENTGELFF	TGTGCCACCTGTACCGGGACGGAAAACACCGGGGAGCTGTTTTTT
NA	NA	TRBV6-4	TRBJ2-5	CASSDSNWTPYIETQYF	TGTGCCAGCAGTGACTCCAATTGGACCCCCTATATCGAGACCCAGTACTTC
TRBD1	many	TRBV3-1	TRBJ1-4	CASSQTGAESEKLFF	TGTGCCAGCAGCCAAACAGGGGCAGAGTCGGAAAAACTGTTTTTT
NA	few	TRBV7-9	TRBJ1-4	CASSLDQGTEKLFF	TGTGCCAGCAGCTTAGATCAAGGAACCGAAAAACTGTTTTTT
TRBD2	few	TRBV7-9	TRBJ2-5	CASSAPGLVGETQYF	TGTGCCAGCAGCGCGCCGGGACTAGTTGGGGAGACCCAGTACTTC